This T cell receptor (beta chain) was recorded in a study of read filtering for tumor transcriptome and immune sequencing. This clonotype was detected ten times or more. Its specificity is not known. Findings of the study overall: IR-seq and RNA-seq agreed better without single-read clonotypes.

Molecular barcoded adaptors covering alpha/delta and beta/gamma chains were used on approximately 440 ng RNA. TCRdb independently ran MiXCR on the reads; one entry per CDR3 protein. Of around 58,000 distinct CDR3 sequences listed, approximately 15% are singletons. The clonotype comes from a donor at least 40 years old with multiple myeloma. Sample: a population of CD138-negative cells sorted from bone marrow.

CDR3 residues: CASSYSRGYEQFF. DNA for the CDR3: TGTGCCAGCAGTTACTCGAGGGGATATGAGCAGTTCTTC. The chain links TRBV6-2 or TRBV6-3 to TRBJ2-1; D is tentatively TRBD1 or TRBD2 (5 bases each). CDR1 MNHEY and CDR2 SVGEGT come from the germline V gene. The CDR3 has 13 residues. The V and J ends lost 0 bases and 8 bases respectively, with 8 bases between them.